Listed below are T cell receptor beta chains from one sample, sequenced in a study of T-cell memory formation after mild COVID-19. TCRdb re-called the 5' RACE reads through MiXCR, storing one row per CDR3 protein. The sample gives roughly 250,000 distinct CDR3 sequences, 15% to 20% of which show up once; 22% is in the top ten. Material for sequencing was PBMCs or a T cell subset sorted from them (not recorded which). These receptors were collected from a man younger than 35 who had mild COVID-19 (a few samples of this study predate the infection). Cell type and time point are not known. Both conserved end residues are part of each CDR3. D genes are given only for firm matches.

CDR3 length	V gene	J gene	D gene	CDR3 protein
13	TRBV24-1	TRBJ1-1	TRBD1	CATRDRGNTEAFF
15	TRBV6-5	TRBJ1-2	.	CASSAGGNANYGYTF
15	TRBV6-2/TRBV6-3	TRBJ1-5	.	CASGSQGNSNQPQHF
14	TRBV4-1	TRBJ1-2	.	CASSQGLGGNGYTF
15	TRBV5-1	TRBJ2-3	.	CASSFGASREDTQYF
15	TRBV7-9	TRBJ2-3	.	CASSLRRAGTDTQYF
14	TRBV13	TRBJ1-1	TRBD1	CASSSGTGETEAFF
14	TRBV29-1	TRBJ1-2	.	CSVGDDGGLYGYTF
18	TRBV10-3	TRBJ2-2	.	CAISESDGTAKNTGELFF
14	TRBV7-9	TRBJ1-4	TRBD1	CASRPTGRGEKLFF
14	TRBV15	TRBJ2-5	.	CATSSRRCQETQYF
14	TRBV6-6	TRBJ2-5	TRBD1	CASRLQGDRETQYF
13	TRBV7-8	TRBJ1-5	.	CASGVTGNQPQHF
11	TRBV20-1	TRBJ1-2	.	CSARVMDGYTF
14	TRBV4-1	TRBJ2-5	.	CASSQVPSEETQYF
17	TRBV21-1	TRBJ2-3	.	CASNTNPDRDESDTQYF
13	TRBV5-1	TRBJ2-5	.	CASRAGARETQYF
12	TRBV7-9	TRBJ2-7	.	CASSLGDGSQYF
15	TRBV6-5	TRBJ1-2	.	CASSYGMGASYGYTF
14	TRBV4-1	TRBJ2-7	TRBD1	CASSQPGQGYEQYF
17	TRBV27	TRBJ2-3	TRBD2	CASSHASTSGDLRTQYF
14	TRBV6-1	TRBJ1-1	TRBD1	CASSDVTGGTEAFF
15	TRBV29-1	TRBJ2-5	TRBD2	CSLLAGGLDGETQYF
15	TRBV5-1	TRBJ2-5	TRBD1	CASRILGQGAETQYF
15	TRBV12-3/TRBV12-4	TRBJ2-5	.	CASSQDAGSQETQYF
13	TRBV7-8	TRBJ1-1	.	CASSYRMNTEAFF
10	TRBV12-3/TRBV12-4	TRBJ1-2	.	CASSRDRQFF
16	TRBV18	TRBJ2-7	.	CASSPLARTRGYEQYF
16	TRBV20-1	TRBJ2-3	TRBD2	CSAEDGTSGPTDTQYF
12	TRBV28	TRBJ1-5	.	CASSSRTPPQHF
15	TRBV4-2	TRBJ2-5	.	CASSQEAQGTETQYF
14	TRBV9	TRBJ2-5	TRBD1	CASSVWGTGETQYF
14	TRBV10-2	TRBJ1-5	.	CASSGSRNNQPQHF
13	TRBV4-3	TRBJ2-3	.	CASSQDLVTTQYF
13	TRBV20-1	TRBJ2-5	.	CSAPVVGQETQYF
15	TRBV20-1	TRBJ2-3	TRBD2	CSATLAGTGTDTQYF
14	TRBV4-3	TRBJ1-1	.	CASSQAGSNTEAFF
14	TRBV3-1	TRBJ1-6	.	CASSQVQGHSPLHF
12	TRBV6-5	TRBJ1-2	TRBD1	CASRTGGNGYTF
12	TRBV6-4	TRBJ2-2	TRBD2	CSGGTSTGELFF
13	TRBV6-6	TRBJ2-7	.	CASSYRAAYEQYF
16	TRBV18	TRBJ1-4	.	CASSPPGSTRGEKLFF
13	TRBV29-1	TRBJ1-3	.	CSAAQGSGNTIYF
17	TRBV20-1	TRBJ1-5	TRBD1	CSASRDRGQRSNQPQHF
16	TRBV24-1	TRBJ2-3	.	CATSEGRGSEADTQYF
14	TRBV5-1	TRBJ1-1	.	CASSLPGSYTEAFF
17	TRBV5-5	TRBJ2-3	TRBD2	CASSLQAGAVSTDTQYF
14	TRBV6-5	TRBJ2-7	.	CASSLSGTSYEQYF
16	TRBV10-3	TRBJ2-1	.	CAISERGASSYNEQFF
12	TRBV12-3/TRBV12-4	TRBJ1-2	.	CASSFQGHGYTF
13	TRBV18	TRBJ1-4	.	CASSPNSNEKLFF
16	TRBV4-3	TRBJ1-2	.	CASSQDSRQTDYGYTF